This T cell receptor (beta chain) stems from a study of T cells expressing NK-cell markers (dated by TCRdb to the early 2020s). Background on the whole study: Three sorted T-cell subsets (CD3+CD56+NKG2C+, CD3+CD56+NKG2C- and CD3+CD56-NKG2C+) from about 8 donors had their TCR beta-chain repertoires profiled. Among the eight sequenced donors, only one was HCMV-seronegative, while the other seven were HCMV-seropositive. The eight sequenced donors were randomly selected healthy volunteers, three men and five women. Illumina HiSeq 2000/2500, MiSeq or NextSeq was used to sequence libraries as 2 x 150 bp reads.

HCMV-specific IgG was detected in serum with a commercial ELISA kit to determine HCMV serostatus. Peripheral blood mononuclear cells were isolated from blood by Ficoll density gradient centrifugation. The instrument was an Illumina HiSeq 2000. TCR beta cDNA libraries were prepared using 5'RACE template switching, which introduced a universal primer site and unique molecular identifiers. cDNA synthesis was primed from the TCR beta constant segment and was followed by two successive PCR amplification steps. From the authors' description of their analysis: Reads were demultiplexed and grouped by UMI with MIGEC, and clonotypes were assembled and quantified with MiTCR. Only TCR cDNA sequences supported by at least two reads were kept to exclude erroneous sequences. Downstream repertoire analysis used the tcR package, and clonotypes were matched across fractions by CDR3 nucleotide sequence plus V segment. VDJmatch was used to annotate antigen specificity against VDJdb, with one amino acid substitution allowed in CDR3. Once TCRdb had reprocessed the reads, it stored one entry per CDR3 protein sequence and supplied no DNA. Here the V and J calls rest on TCRdb's processing, not on the authors' analysis. The sample's table covers about 260,000 distinct CDR3 sequences. The ten largest clonotypes hold roughly 4.2% of the sample.

The CDR3 goes from the cysteine to the phenylalanine over 15 residues. This entry has no DNA. CDR1 and CDR2, looked up from the germline V gene (reference sequence), are DFQATT and SNEGSKA. Worth noting for this clonotype: The antigen this receptor binds is unknown.

Study-level results and caveats: In roughly 6 donors, the dominant CD3+CD56+NKG2C+ clonotypes were found to rank among the top 10 CD8+ clonotypes and to make up about 1.0-7.5% of CD8+ T cells. Those dominant clonotypes were again the most abundant among CD3+CD56-NKG2C+ cells in a few donors, at about 28.3-65%. Whether the expanded NKG2C-expressing T cell clones were specific for HCMV antigens remained unclear.

Specimen: blood T cells: a sorted CD56 or NKG2C T cell subset, CD4+ or CD8+ T cells, or bulk PBMC T cells (not recorded which). The TCR comes from a woman aged 18-70 years in good health. In this chain, TRBV20-1 is recombined with TRBJ2-1. The CDR3 region reads CSARGLDGSYNEQFF.